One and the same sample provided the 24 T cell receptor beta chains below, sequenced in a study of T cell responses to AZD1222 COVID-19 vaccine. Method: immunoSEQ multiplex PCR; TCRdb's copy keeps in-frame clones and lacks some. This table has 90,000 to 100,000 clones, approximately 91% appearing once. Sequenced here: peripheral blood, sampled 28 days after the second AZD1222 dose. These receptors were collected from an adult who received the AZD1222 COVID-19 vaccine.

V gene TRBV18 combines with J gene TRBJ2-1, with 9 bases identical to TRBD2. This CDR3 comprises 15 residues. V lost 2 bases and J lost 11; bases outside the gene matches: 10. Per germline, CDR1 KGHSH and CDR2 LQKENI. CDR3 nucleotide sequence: TGTGCCAGCTCACCATACAGCGGGGGGATTGATAAGCAGTTCTTC. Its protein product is CASSPYSGGIDKQFF.

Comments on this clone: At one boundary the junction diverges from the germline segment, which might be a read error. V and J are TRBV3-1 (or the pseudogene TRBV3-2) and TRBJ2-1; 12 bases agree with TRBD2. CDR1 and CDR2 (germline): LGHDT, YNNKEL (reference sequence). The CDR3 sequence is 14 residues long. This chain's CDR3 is CASSQAGEGLAGLF. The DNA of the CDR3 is TGTGCCAGCAGCCAAGCGGGGGAGGGACTAGCGGGTCTCTTC.

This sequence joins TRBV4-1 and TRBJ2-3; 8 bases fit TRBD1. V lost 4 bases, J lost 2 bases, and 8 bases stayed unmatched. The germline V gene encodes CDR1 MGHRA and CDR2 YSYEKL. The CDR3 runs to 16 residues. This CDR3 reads CASSRDAGQVTDTQYF. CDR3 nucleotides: TGCGCCAGCAGCCGGGACGCGGGACAGGTCACAGATACGCAGTATTTT.

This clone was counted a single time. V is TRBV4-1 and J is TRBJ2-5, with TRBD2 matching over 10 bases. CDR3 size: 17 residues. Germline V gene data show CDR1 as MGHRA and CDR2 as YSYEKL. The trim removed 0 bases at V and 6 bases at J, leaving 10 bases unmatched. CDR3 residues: CASSQDSTSGIRKTQYF. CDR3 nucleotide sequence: TGCGCCAGCAGCCAAGATAGTACTAGCGGGATTAGGAAGACCCAGTACTTC.

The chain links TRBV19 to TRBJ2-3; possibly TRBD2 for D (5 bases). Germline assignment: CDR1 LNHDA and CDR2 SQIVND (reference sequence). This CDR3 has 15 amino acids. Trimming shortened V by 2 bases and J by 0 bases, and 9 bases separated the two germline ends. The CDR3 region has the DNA TGTGCCAGTAGTATAAACCCGGGGAGCACAGATACGCAGTATTTT. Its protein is CASSINPGSTDTQYF.

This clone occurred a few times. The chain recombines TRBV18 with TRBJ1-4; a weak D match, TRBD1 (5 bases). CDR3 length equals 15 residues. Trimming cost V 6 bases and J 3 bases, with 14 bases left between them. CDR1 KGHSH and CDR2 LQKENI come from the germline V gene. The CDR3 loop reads CASSPAGQPNEKLFF. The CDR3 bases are TGTGCCAGCTCGCCAGCAGGACAACCTAATGAAAAACTGTTTTTT.

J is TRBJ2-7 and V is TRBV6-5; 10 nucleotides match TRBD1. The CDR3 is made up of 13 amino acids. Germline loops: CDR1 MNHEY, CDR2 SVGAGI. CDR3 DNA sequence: TGTGCTATGTCCGGGACAGGGGAGCACGAGCAGTACTTC. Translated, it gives CAMSGTGEHEQYF.

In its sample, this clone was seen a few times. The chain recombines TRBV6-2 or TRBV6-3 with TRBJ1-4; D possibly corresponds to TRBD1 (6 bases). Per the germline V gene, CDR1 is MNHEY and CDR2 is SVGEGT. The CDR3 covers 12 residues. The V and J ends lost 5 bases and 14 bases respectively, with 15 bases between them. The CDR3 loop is CASSPRGGVLFF. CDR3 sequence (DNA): TGTGCCAGCAGTCCCCGAGGGGGGGTCCTGTTTTTT.

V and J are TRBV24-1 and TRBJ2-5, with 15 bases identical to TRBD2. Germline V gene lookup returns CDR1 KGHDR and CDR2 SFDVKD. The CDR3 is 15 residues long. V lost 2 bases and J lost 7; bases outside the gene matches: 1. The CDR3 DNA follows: TGTGCCACCAGTGATTCGGGACTAGCGGGAGGGACCCAGTACTTC. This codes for CATSDSGLAGGTQYF.

The CDR3 sequence is CATSDPRGGQPQHF. CDR3 bases: TGTGCCACCAGTGACCCCAGGGGCGGTCAGCCCCAGCATTTT. The chain links TRBV24-1 to TRBJ1-5; perhaps TRBD1 as D (6 bases). The V end lost 4 bases, the J end lost 6 bases, and 12 bases lay between the germline ends. Germline values: CDR1 KGHDR, CDR2 SFDVKD. The CDR3 totals 14 residues.

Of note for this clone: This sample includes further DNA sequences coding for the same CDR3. CDR3 coding DNA: TGTGCCTGGATGGACAGTGGAAACACCATATATTTT. Translation: CAWMDSGNTIYF. The chain combines TRBV30 with TRBJ1-3; the D gene is possibly TRBD1 (6 bases). The CDR3 spans 12 residues. In germline, CDR1 is GTSNPN, CDR2 SVGIG (reference sequence). Trimming removed 4 bases at V and 3 bases at J, with 7 bases between.

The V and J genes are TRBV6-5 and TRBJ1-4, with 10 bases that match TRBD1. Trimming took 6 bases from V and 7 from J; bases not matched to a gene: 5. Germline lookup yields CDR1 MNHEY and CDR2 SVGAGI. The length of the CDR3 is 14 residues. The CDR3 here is CASSRQGASEKLFF. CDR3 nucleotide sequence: TGTGCCAGCAGCCGACAGGGGGCGAGTGAAAAACTGTTTTTT.

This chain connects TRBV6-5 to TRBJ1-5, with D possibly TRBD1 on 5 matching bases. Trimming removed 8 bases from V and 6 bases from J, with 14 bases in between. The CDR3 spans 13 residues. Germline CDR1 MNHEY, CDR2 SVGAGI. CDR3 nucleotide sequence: TGTGCCAGCGACGGGGGAAGAGGTCAGCCCCAGCATTTT. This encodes CASDGGRGQPQHF.

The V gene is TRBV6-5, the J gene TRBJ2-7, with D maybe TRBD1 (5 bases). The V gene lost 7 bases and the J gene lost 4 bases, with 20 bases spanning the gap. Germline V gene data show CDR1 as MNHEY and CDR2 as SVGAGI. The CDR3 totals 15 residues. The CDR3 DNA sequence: TGTGCCAGCAACCCCGTAGGGGTTTCAGAGTACGAGCAGTACTTC. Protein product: CASNPVGVSEYEQYF.

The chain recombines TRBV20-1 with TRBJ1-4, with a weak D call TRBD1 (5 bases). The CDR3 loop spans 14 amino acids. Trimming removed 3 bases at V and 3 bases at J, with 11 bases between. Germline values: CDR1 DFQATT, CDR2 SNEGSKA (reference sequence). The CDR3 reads CSASLDKPNEKLFF. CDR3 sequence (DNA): TGCAGTGCTAGTTTGGACAAACCTAATGAAAAACTGTTTTTT.

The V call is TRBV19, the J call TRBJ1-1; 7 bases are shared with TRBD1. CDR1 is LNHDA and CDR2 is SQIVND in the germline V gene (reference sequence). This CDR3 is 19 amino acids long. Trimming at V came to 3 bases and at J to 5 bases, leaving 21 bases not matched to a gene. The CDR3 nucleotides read TGTGCCAGTAGTATGGGACGTTTGGCAGGGGGGCCGAGGGAGACTGAAGCTTTCTTT. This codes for CASSMGRLAGGPRETEAFF.

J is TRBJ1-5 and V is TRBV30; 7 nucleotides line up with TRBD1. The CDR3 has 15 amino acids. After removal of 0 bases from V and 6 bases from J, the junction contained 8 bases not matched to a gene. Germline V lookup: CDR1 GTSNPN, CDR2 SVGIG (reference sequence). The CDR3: CAWSVGGQGSQPQHF. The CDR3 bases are TGTGCCTGGAGTGTAGGGGGCCAGGGAAGTCAGCCCCAGCATTTT.

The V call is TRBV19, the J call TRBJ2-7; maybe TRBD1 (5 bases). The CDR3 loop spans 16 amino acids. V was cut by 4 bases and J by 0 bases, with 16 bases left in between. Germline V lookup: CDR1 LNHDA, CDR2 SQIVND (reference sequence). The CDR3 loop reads CASSNTLWTNSYEQYF. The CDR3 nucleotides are TGTGCCAGTAGTAACACCCTCTGGACAAACTCCTACGAGCAGTACTTC.

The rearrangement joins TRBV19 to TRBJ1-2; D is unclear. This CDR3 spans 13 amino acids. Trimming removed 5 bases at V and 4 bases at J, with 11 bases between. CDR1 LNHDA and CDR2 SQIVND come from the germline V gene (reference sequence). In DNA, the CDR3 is TGTGCCAGTAGTTTCGGACGGGTCTATGGCTACACCTTC. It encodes CASSFGRVYGYTF.

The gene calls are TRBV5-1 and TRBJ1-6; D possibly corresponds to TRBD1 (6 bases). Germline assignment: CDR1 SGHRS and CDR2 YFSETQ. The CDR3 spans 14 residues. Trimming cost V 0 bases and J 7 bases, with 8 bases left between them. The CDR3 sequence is CASSLGDRNSPLHF. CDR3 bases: TGCGCCAGCAGCTTGGGAGACAGGAATTCACCCCTCCACTTT.

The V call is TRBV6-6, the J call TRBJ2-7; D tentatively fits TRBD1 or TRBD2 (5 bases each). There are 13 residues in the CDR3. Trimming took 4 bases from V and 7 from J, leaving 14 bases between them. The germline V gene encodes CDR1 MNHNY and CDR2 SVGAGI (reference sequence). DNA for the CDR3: TGTGCCAGCAGTTCCAGCCGGGACGGAGAGCAGTACTTC. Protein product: CASSSSRDGEQYF.

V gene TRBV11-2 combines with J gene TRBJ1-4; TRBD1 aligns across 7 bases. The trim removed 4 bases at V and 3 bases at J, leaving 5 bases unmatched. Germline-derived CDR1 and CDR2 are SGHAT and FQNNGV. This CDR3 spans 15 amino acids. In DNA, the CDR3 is TGTGCCAGCAGCTCCGAGGGGGCGTCTAATGAAAAACTGTTTTTT. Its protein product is CASSSEGASNEKLFF. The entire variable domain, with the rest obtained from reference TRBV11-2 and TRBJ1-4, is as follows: EAGVAQSPRYKIIEKRQSVAFWCNPISGHATLYWYQQILGQGPKLLIQFQNNGVVDDSQLPKDRFSAERLKGVDSTLKIQPAKLEDSAVYLCASSSEGASNEKLFFGSGTQLSVL.

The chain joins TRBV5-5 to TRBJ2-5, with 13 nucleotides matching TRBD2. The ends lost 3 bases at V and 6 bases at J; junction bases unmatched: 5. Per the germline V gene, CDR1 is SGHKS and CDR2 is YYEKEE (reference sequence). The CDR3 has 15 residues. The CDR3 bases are TGTGCCAGCAGCTGGGGGACTAGCGGGATACAGACCCAGTACTTC. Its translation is CASSWGTSGIQTQYF.

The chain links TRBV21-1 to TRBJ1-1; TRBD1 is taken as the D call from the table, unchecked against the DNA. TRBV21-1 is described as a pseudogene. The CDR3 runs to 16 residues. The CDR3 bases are TGTGCCAGCAGCAAAGACTGGGCCCAAGGGGGCACTGAAGCTTTCTTT. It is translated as CASSKDWAQGGTEAFF.